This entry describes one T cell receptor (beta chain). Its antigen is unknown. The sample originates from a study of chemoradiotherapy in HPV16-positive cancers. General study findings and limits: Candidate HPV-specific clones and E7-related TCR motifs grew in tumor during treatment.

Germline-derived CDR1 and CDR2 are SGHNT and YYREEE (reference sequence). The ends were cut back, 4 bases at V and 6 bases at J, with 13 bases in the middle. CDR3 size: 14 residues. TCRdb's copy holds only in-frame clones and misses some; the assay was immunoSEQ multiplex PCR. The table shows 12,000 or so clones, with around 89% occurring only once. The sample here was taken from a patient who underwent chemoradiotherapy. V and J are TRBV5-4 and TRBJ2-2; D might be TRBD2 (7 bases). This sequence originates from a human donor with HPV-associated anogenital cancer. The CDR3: CASSPEGGAGELFF. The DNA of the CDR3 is TGTGCCAGCAGCCCGGAAGGGGGGGCCGGGGAGCTGTTTTTT.